Sequencing of this T cell receptor beta chain was carried out in a study of T-cell memory formation after mild COVID-19. Germline V lookup: CDR1 MNHEY, CDR2 SVGAGI. Trimming took 4 bases from V and 6 from J, leaving 16 bases between them. The CDR3 is made up of 14 amino acids. This clonotype showed up just a few times. Each CDR3 protein gets one entry after TCRdb re-called the 5' RACE reads with MiXCR. The repertoire includes roughly 450,000 distinct CDR3 sequences, about 20% of them detected once, and 9% to 15% sits in the top ten. Sequencing input: PBMCs or a T cell subset sorted from them (not recorded which). This clonotype was obtained from an adult woman who had mild COVID-19 (a few samples of this study predate the infection). Cell type and time point are not known. This sequence joins TRBV6-5 and TRBJ2-7, with D perhaps TRBD1 (6 bases). This CDR3 reads CASSSGTLPTEQYF. In DNA, the CDR3 is TGTGCCAGCAGTTCCGGGACACTGCCAACCGAGCAGTACTTC.